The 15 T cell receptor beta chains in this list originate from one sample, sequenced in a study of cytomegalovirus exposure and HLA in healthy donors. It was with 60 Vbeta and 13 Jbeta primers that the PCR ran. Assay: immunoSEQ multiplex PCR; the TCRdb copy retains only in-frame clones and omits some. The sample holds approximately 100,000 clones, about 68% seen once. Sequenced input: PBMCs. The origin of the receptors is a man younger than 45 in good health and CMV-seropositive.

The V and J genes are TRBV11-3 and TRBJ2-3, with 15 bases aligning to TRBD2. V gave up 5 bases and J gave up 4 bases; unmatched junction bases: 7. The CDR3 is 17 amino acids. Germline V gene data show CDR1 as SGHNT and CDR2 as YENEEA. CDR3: CASSPGLAGGLADTQYF. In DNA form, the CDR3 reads TGTGCCAGCAGCCCTGGACTAGCGGGGGGGCTGGCAGATACGCAGTATTTT.

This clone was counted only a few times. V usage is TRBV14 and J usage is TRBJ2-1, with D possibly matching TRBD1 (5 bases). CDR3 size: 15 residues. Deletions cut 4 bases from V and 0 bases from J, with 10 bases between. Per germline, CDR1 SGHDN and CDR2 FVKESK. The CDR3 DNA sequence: TGTGCCAGCAGCCTAGGGGCTAGCTCCTACAATGAGCAGTTCTTC. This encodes CASSLGASSYNEQFF.

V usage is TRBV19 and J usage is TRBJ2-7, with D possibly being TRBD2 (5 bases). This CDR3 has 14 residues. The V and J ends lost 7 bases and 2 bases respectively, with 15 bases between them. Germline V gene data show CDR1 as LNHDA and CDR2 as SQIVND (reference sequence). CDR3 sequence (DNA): TGTGCCAGTACCGAGACTACAAGAGCCTACGAGCAGTACTTC. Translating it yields CASTETTRAYEQYF. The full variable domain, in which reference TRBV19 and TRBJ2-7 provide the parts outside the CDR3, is DGGITQSPKYLFRKEGQNVTLSCEQNLNHDAMYWYRQDPGQGLRLIYYSQIVNDFQKGDIAEGYSVSREKKESFPLTVTSAQKNPTAFYLCASTETTRAYEQYFGPGTRLTVT.

In DNA form, the CDR3 reads TGTGCCATCAGTGATTACATAGCGGGGGGGAGTCAGGATGAGCAGTTCTTC. This encodes CAISDYIAGGSQDEQFF. The chain has TRBV10-3 and TRBJ2-1; 11 nucleotides match TRBD2. Germline CDR1 ENHRY, CDR2 SYGVKD. The CDR3 loop spans 17 amino acids. The trim removed 3 bases at V and 8 bases at J, leaving 12 bases unmatched.

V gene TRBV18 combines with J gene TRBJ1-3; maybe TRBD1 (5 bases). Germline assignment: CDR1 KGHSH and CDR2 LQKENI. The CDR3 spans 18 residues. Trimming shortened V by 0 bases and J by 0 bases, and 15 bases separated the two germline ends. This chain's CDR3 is CASSPPGTDPYSGNTIYF. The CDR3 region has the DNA TGTGCCAGCTCACCACCAGGGACTGATCCCTACTCTGGAAACACCATATATTTT.

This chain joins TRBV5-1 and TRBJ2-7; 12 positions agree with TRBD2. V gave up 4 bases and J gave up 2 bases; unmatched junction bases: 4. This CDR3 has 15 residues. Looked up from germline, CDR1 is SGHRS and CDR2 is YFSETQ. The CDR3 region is CASSLTSGGPYEQYF. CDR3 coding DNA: TGCGCCAGCAGCCTGACTAGCGGGGGCCCCTACGAGCAGTACTTC.

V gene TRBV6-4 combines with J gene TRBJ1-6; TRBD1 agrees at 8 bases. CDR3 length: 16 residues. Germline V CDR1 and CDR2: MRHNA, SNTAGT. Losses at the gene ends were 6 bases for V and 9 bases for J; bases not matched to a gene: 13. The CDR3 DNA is TGTGCCAGCAGGAACCCCGGGACAGGAAAACCTTCACCCCTCCACTTT. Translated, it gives CASRNPGTGKPSPLHF.

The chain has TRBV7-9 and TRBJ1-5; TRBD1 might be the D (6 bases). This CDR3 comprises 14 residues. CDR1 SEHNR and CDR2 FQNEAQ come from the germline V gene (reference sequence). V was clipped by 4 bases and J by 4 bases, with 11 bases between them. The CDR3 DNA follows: TGTGCCAGCAGCTCCTTGCAGGGGAATCAGCCCCAGCATTTT. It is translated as CASSSLQGNQPQHF.

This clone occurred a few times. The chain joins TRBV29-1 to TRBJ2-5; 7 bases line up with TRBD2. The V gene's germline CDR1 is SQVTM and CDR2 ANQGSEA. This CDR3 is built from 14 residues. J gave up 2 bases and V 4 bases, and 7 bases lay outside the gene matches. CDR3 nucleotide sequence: TGCAGCGTTGGGGGGGGTACCATACAAGAGACCCAGTACTTC. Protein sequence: CSVGGGTIQETQYF.

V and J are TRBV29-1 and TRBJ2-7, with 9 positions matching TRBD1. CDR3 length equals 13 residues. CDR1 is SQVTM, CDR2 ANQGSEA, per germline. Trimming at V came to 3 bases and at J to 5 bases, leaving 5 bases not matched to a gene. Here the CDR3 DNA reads TGCAGCGTTGACGGGACAGGGAGTGACGAGCAGTACTTC. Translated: CSVDGTGSDEQYF.

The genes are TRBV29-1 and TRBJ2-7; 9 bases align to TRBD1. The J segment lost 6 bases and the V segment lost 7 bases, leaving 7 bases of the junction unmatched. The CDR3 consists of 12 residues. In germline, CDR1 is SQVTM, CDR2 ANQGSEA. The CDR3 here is CSARTGDGEQYF. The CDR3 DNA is TGCAGCGCCCGGACAGGGGACGGCGAGCAGTACTTC.

The CDR3 is CASSSSGTGDEKLFF. The DNA for the CDR3 is TGCGCCAGCAGCTCTTCCGGGACAGGGGACGAAAAACTGTTTTTT. The gene calls are TRBV5-1 and TRBJ1-4; 10 bases map to TRBD1. The CDR3 has 15 residues. Germline CDR1 reads SGHRS; CDR2 reads YFSETQ. After removal of 3 bases from V and 8 bases from J, the junction contained 7 bases not matched to a gene.

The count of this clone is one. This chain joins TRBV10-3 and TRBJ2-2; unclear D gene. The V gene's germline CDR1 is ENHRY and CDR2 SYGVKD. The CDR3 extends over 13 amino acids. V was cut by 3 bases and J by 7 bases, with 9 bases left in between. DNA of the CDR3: TGTGCCATCAGTGATGTCAGGTTCGGGGAGCTGTTTTTT. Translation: CAISDVRFGELFF.

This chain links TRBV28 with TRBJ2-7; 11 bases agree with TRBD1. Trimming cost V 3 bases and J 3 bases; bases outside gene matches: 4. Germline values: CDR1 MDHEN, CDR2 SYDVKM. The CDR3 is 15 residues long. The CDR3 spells CASSFTGTGGYEQYF. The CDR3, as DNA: TGTGCCAGCAGTTTTACCGGGACAGGGGGCTACGAGCAGTACTTC.

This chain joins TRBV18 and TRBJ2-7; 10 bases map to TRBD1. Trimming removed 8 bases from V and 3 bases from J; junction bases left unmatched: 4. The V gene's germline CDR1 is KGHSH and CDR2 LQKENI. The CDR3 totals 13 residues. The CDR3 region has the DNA TGTGCCAGCCGACAGGGGGCGAACTACGAGCAGTACTTC. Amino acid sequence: CASRQGANYEQYF.